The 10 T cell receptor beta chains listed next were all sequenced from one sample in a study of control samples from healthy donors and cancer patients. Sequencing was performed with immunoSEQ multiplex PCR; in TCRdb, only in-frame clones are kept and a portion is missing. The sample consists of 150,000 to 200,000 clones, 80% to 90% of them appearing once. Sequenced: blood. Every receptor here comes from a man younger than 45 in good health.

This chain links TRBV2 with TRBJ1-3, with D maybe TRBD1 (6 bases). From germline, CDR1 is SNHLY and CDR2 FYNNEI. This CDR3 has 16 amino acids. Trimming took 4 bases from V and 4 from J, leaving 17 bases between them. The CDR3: CASSVSRGLRGNTIYF. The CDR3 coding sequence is TGTGCCAGCAGTGTAAGCAGGGGATTAAGGGGAAACACCATATATTTT.

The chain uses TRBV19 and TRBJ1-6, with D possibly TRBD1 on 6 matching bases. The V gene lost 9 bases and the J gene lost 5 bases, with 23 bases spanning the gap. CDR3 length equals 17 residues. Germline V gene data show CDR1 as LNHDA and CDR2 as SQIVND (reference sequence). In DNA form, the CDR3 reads TGTGCCAGCAACCCGCAAGGGGGGGATAGAAATAATTCACCCCTCCACTTT. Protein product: CASNPQGGDRNNSPLHF.

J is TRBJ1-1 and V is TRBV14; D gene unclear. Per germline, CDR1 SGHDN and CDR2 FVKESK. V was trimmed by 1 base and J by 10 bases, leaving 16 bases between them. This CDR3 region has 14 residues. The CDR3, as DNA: TGTGCCAGCAGCCAAGTGGGTGACGGACGATTAGCTTTCTTT. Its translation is CASSQVGDGRLAFF.

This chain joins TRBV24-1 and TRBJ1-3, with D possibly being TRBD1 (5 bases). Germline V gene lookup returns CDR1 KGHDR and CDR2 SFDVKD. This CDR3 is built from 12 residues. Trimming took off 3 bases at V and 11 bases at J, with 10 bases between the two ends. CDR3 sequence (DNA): TGTGCCACCAGTGATCCGCAGGGTCCCATATATTTT. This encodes CATSDPQGPIYF.

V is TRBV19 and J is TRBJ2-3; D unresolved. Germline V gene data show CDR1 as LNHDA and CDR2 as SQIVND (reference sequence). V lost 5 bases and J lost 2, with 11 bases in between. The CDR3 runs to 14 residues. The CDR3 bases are TGTGCCAGTAGTCTAATCCTATTCACAGATACGCAGTATTTT. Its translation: CASSLILFTDTQYF.

This CDR3 reads CASSYIYRKTEAFF. CDR3 nucleotides: TGTGCCAGCAGTTACATCTACAGGAAGACTGAAGCTTTCTTT. This chain links TRBV6-5 with TRBJ1-1, with D tentatively TRBD1 (5 bases). The CDR3 has 14 amino acids. Per the germline V gene, CDR1 is MNHEY and CDR2 is SVGAGI. The germline V and J ends were trimmed by 2 bases and 5 bases, with 12 bases remaining between them.

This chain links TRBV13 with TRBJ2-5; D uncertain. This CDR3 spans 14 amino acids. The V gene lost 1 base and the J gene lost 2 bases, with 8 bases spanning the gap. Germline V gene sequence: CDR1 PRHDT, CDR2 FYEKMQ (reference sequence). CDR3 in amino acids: CASSLDQAQETQYF. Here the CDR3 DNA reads TGTGCCAGCAGCTTAGATCAGGCGCAAGAGACCCAGTACTTC.

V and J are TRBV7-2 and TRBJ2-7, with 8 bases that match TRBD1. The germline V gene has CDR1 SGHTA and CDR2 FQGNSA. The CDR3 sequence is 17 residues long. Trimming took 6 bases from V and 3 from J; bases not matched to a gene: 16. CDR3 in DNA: TGTGCCAGCAGTCTCGGGACAGGAAACTCTATCGTCTACGAGCAGTACTTC. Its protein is CASSLGTGNSIVYEQYF.

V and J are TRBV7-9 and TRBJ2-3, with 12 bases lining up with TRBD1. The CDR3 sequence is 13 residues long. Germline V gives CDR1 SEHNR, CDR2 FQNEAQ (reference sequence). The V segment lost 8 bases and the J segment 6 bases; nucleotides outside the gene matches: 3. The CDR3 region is CASGGQGADTQYF. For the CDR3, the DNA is TGTGCCAGCGGGGGACAGGGGGCGGATACGCAGTATTTT.

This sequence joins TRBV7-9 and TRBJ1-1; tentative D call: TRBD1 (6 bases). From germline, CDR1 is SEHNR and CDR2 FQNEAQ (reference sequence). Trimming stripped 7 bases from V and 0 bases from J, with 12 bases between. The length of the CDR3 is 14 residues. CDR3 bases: TGTGCCAGCAACAGGGAGAGCATGAACACTGAAGCTTTCTTT. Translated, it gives CASNRESMNTEAFF.